This passage covers 20 T cell receptor beta chains from one sample sequenced in a study of cytomegalovirus exposure and HLA in healthy donors. PCR was performed using 60 Vbeta and 13 Jbeta primers. Repertoires were generated with immunoSEQ multiplex PCR, while TCRdb's copy carries only in-frame clones and drops some. Among roughly 120,000 clones listed, 79% were seen once. Sequenced material: PBMCs. These receptors all stem from a young man in good health and CMV-seronegative.

The gene calls are TRBV11-3 and TRBJ2-1; TRBD2 matches 13 bases. The CDR3 runs 16 residues. V was pared by 3 bases and J by 4 bases, with 3 bases of the junction left unmatched. The germline V gene encodes CDR1 SGHNT and CDR2 YENEEA. CDR3 coding DNA: TGTGCCAGCAGCTTTGGACTAGCGGGAGCTTACAATGAGCAGTTCTTC. It is translated as CASSFGLAGAYNEQFF.

V is TRBV11-2 and J is TRBJ1-1; 10 bases agree with TRBD1. CDR1 is SGHAT and CDR2 is FQNNGV in the germline V gene. The trim removed 4 bases at V and 3 bases at J, leaving 5 bases unmatched. This CDR3 has 15 amino acids. The DNA for the CDR3 is TGTGCCAGCAGCTCTTCCGGGACAGGGGACACTGAAGCTTTCTTT. As protein: CASSSSGTGDTEAFF.

The V gene is TRBV5-6, the J gene TRBJ2-6, with TRBD1 matching 9 bases. CDR3 length equals 18 residues. Losses at the gene ends were 4 bases for V and 0 bases for J; bases not matched to a gene: 8. Per the germline V gene, CDR1 is SGHDT and CDR2 is YYEEEE. The CDR3 coding sequence is TGTGCCAGCAGCGTCCGGACAGGGGCATTCTCTGGGGCCAACGTCCTGACTTTC. Translation gives CASSVRTGAFSGANVLTF.

The rearrangement uses TRBV6-1 and TRBJ2-1; 16 nucleotides line up with TRBD2. Germline CDR1 is MNHNS and CDR2 is SASEGT. The ends lost 4 bases at V and 3 bases at J; junction bases unmatched: 9. CDR3 length: 19 residues. CDR3 amino acids: CASSGLGLAGGLGYNEQFF. CDR3 DNA sequence: TGTGCCAGCAGTGGCTTGGGACTAGCGGGAGGGCTAGGCTACAATGAGCAGTTCTTC.

This clone showed up just a few times. The chain joins TRBV28 to TRBJ1-2; tentatively, D is TRBD1 (5 bases). Deletions cut 6 bases from V and 1 base from J, with 12 bases between. Germline CDR1 reads MDHEN; CDR2 reads SYDVKM. The CDR3 contains 14 residues. The CDR3 nucleotides are TGTGCCAGCAGATCAGGGTTTCGTAACTATGGCTACACCTTC. Its translation is CASRSGFRNYGYTF.

The V and J genes are TRBV7-2 and TRBJ2-7, with 10 bases aligning to TRBD2. V was clipped by 3 bases and J by 7 bases; unmatched bases: 12. This CDR3 spans 16 amino acids. Per germline, CDR1 SGHTA and CDR2 FQGNSA. The CDR3 coding sequence is TGTGCCAGCAGCTTTACGGGACTAGCGCGACCCGGGGAGCAGTACTTC. Its translation: CASSFTGLARPGEQYF. The whole variable domain, filled in from reference TRBV7-2 and TRBJ2-7, reads GAGVSQSPSNKVTEKGKDVELRCDPISGHTALYWYRQSLGQGLEFLIYFQGNSAPDKSGLPSDRFSAERTGGSVSTLTIQRTQQEDSAVYLCASSFTGLARPGEQYFGPGTRLTVT.

This sequence joins TRBV7-9 and TRBJ1-2, with D tentatively TRBD1 (6 bases). This CDR3 has 14 residues. Trimming cost V 6 bases and J 4 bases, with 15 bases left between them. Germline lookup yields CDR1 SEHNR and CDR2 FQNEAQ (reference sequence). CDR3 in DNA: TGTGCCAGCAGTCAGGGGACCGGTTTCTATGGCTACACCTTC. It specifies CASSQGTGFYGYTF. The entire variable domain, with the rest obtained from reference TRBV7-9 and TRBJ1-2, is as follows: DTGVSQNPRHKITKRGQNVTFRCDPISEHNRLYWYRQTLGQGPEFLTYFQNEAQLEKSRLLSDRFSAERPKGSFSTLEIQRTEQGDSAMYLCASSQGTGFYGYTFGSGTRLTVV.

The V call is TRBV28, the J call TRBJ1-4, with 10 positions matching TRBD1. J was trimmed by 8 bases and V by 2 bases; bases with no gene match: 5. Looked up from germline, CDR1 is MDHEN and CDR2 is SYDVKM. This CDR3 is 15 amino acids long. CDR3 region: CASSLAGTGEEKLFF. CDR3 bases: TGTGCCAGCAGTTTAGCCGGGACAGGGGAGGAAAAACTGTTTTTT.

The chain carries TRBV9 and TRBJ2-5; weak D call: TRBD1 (6 bases). The germline CDR1 and CDR2 sequences are SGDLS and YYNGEE. CDR3 length: 14 residues. V gave up 2 bases and J gave up 1 base, with 9 bases separating them. The CDR3 loop reads CASSVTGPQETQYF. The CDR3 region has the DNA TGTGCCAGCAGCGTTACAGGGCCCCAAGAGACCCAGTACTTC.

This clone came up once. The chain couples TRBV5-6 to TRBJ2-5; D might be TRBD1 (7 bases). CDR3 length: 18 residues. CDR1 SGHDT and CDR2 YYEEEE come from the germline V gene. The V and J ends lost 5 bases and 5 bases respectively, with 28 bases between them. The CDR3 protein is CASRRDSWVRLCWETQYF. The CDR3 nucleotides are TGTGCCAGCAGGCGGGACAGTTGGGTGAGACTCTGCTGGGAGACCCAGTACTTC.

The V call is TRBV6-5, the J call TRBJ2-2; D uncertain. The germline V gene encodes CDR1 MNHEY and CDR2 SVGAGI. V gave up 2 bases and J gave up 6 bases, with 10 bases separating them. The CDR3 covers 14 residues. The CDR3 sequence: CASSYQQMAGELFF. Written as DNA, the CDR3 is TGTGCCAGCAGTTACCAACAGATGGCCGGGGAGCTGTTTTTT.

The genes are TRBV30 and TRBJ2-7, with D possibly TRBD1 on 6 matching bases. The CDR3 runs 12 residues. Germline-derived CDR1 and CDR2 are GTSNPN and SVGIG (reference sequence). With 2 bases removed from V and 6 bases from J, the gap between germline ends came to 11 bases. This CDR3 is CAWSTGFGEQYV. DNA of the CDR3: TGTGCCTGGAGTACAGGGTTCGGCGAGCAGTACGTC.

This clone was seen a few times. CDR3 sequence: CATSSAGTGGQPQHF. In DNA, the CDR3 is TGTGCCACCAGCTCCGCCGGGACAGGGGGGCAGCCCCAGCATTTT. This chain joins TRBV15 and TRBJ1-5; 11 nucleotides match TRBD1. The V gene end was trimmed by 5 bases and the J gene end by 7 bases; junction bases not matched to a gene: 7. Germline lookup yields CDR1 LNHNV and CDR2 YYDKDF (reference sequence). This CDR3 region has 15 residues.

Only a few counts were recorded for this clone. The rearrangement joins TRBV7-9 to TRBJ1-1; 9 positions agree with TRBD1. V lost 4 bases, J lost 4 bases, and 4 bases stayed unmatched. Germline V gene sequence: CDR1 SEHNR, CDR2 FQNEAQ (reference sequence). This CDR3 has 14 amino acids. The CDR3 DNA reads TGTGCCAGCAGCTACAGACAGGGGGGCACTGAAGCTTTCTTT. Translation gives CASSYRQGGTEAFF. The full variable domain, its missing parts supplied by reference TRBV7-9 and TRBJ1-1, is DTGVSQNPRHKITKRGQNVTFRCDPISEHNRLYWYRQTLGQGPEFLTYFQNEAQLEKSRLLSDRFSAERPKGSFSTLEIQRTEQGDSAMYLCASSYRQGGTEAFFGQGTRLTVV.

The table lists this clone with a few counts. V gene TRBV4-3 combines with J gene TRBJ2-7; TRBD2 might be the D (7 bases). V was trimmed by 8 bases and J by 4 bases, leaving 18 bases between them. Looked up from germline, CDR1 is LGHNA and CDR2 is YSLEER. The length of the CDR3 is 14 residues. The CDR3 sequence: CASQTGRGVYEQYF. As DNA, the CDR3 is TGCGCCAGCCAAACAGGGAGGGGGGTTTACGAGCAGTACTTC.

This clone showed up just a few times. The chain couples TRBV21-1 to TRBJ2-3; TRBD2, as called in the table, went unchecked against the DNA. TRBV21-1 constitutes a pseudogene. CDR3 size: 18 residues. DNA of the CDR3: TGTGCCAGCAATGGGGTGACTAGCGGGTCCCTAAGCACAGATACGCAGTATTTT. As protein: CASNGVTSGSLSTDTQYF.

The chain joins TRBV13 to TRBJ2-6; 11 bases match TRBD2. Trimming cost V 6 bases and J 2 bases; bases outside gene matches: 9. Germline lookup yields CDR1 PRHDT and CDR2 FYEKMQ (reference sequence). The CDR3 length is 18 residues. The CDR3 sequence is CASRLAGAVATGANVLTF. As DNA, the CDR3 is TGTGCCAGCAGACTAGCGGGAGCCGTGGCGACTGGGGCCAACGTCCTGACTTTC.

The gene calls are TRBV30 and TRBJ2-2; no definite D call. The germline V gene encodes CDR1 GTSNPN and CDR2 SVGIG (reference sequence). The CDR3 covers 14 residues. Trimming shortened V by 3 bases and J by 0 bases, and 8 bases separated the two germline ends. This CDR3 reads CAWRRSSNTGELFF. The DNA for the CDR3 is TGTGCCTGGAGGCGTAGCTCGAACACCGGGGAGCTGTTTTTT.

This clone was recorded once. The chain combines TRBV10-3 with TRBJ1-1; D remains unclear. In germline, CDR1 is ENHRY, CDR2 SYGVKD. V was shortened by 3 bases and J by 3 bases, with 14 bases between the two germline ends. This CDR3 spans 15 amino acids. The CDR3 is CAISDPNGVHTEAFF. The CDR3 DNA follows: TGTGCCATCAGTGATCCCAACGGGGTGCACACTGAAGCTTTCTTT.

The chain is built from TRBV7-8 and TRBJ1-4; 7 bases match TRBD1. V dropped 6 bases and J dropped 8; count of bases not matched to a gene: 12. Germline loops: CDR1 SGHVS, CDR2 FQNEAQ. CDR3 length equals 15 residues. The CDR3: CASSSGQLIGEKLFF. The CDR3 bases are TGTGCCAGCAGTTCGGGACAGCTTATCGGAGAAAAACTGTTTTTT.